The text below deals with one TCR beta chain. Its binding antigen is unknown. No quality values exist for individual bases; no much larger clone is one base distant. The data belong to a study of regulatory and conventional T cells in RAG deficiency (TCRdb year 2017). General notes on the study: The study used high-throughput TCR beta sequencing to compare repertoire diversity and composition of Treg, conventional CD4+ and CD8+ T cells between RAG-deficient patients and healthy controls.

The study at large found these results: Shorter CDR3 lengths were found in all patient T-cell subsets, and >75% Treg-Tconv repertoire overlap at nucleotide and amino acid level was observed in Omenn syndrome patients. The CD25-high CD127-low cells sorted from Omenn syndrome patients may be peripherally activated cells rather than true Treg cells. RAG-deficient patients showed markedly lower Shannon entropy and higher Simpson indices than control T-cell subpopulations. In Omenn syndrome and CID/AS patients compared with controls, roughly 100-fold fewer unique TCR beta sequences were detected from Treg cells, versus 8 to 10-fold fewer for other subsets. For some subjects, some T-cell subset analyses were not performed.

V is trimmed back by 3 bases and J by 4 bases, and the junction contains 10 bases that no gene match accounts for. Per the germline V gene, SGHAT is the CDR1 and FQNNGV is the CDR2. The CDR3, cysteine through phenylalanine, is 17 amino acids long. The CDR3 DNA has 51 bases and is translated from base 1. Before genomic DNA extraction, conventional CD4+ T cells were purified from blood as CD25-low CD127-high cells. Several healthy control donors served as the comparison group for repertoire analyses. Library preparation was by the immunoSEQ multiplex PCR assay. Rearranged TCR beta chain products were amplified from genomic DNA of sorted T-cell subsets and sequenced. As for how the authors treated the data: Shannon entropy and Simpson indices were used to quantify the repertoire diversity of productive TCR beta rearrangements. Clonal expansion was assessed by the summed frequency of the 100 most abundant productive TCR beta clonotypes among total reads. The TRB repertoires were scored with a self-reactivity index built on which amino acids appear at CDR3beta positions 6 and 7. Two-way ANOVA was used for repertoire analyses, while Student t or Mann-Whitney tests were used for flow cytometric analyses. This is the immuneACCESS table as TCRdb keeps it, with only in-frame sequences that have V and J called. A part of the clones is gone; compared with another copy, unresolved V genes explain less than half, and the rest is unexplained. V and J calls and clone size are as listed in that table; D and trimming were resolved from the DNA. This sample gives over 45,000 clones in total; around 90% of them show up just once. Approximately 0.51% of the sample goes to the ten largest clones.

These sequences were also reported in another study, on regulatory T cells. As noted in the second study: The multiplex PCR used 52 forward TRBV primers and 13 reverse TRBJ primers, with assay-based and computational corrections for amplification bias. In patients, repertoires had restricted unique TRB V-J pairs and skewed V and J gene usage, with regulatory T cells showing the most marked changes. T-cell receptor beta repertoires of sorted regulatory, conventional CD4+ and CD8+ T cells were compared between CD3G-deficient patients and healthy controls. Peripheral blood mononuclear cells were isolated by Ficoll density separation. Rearranged TRB loci were amplified from genomic DNA by multiplex PCR within the immunoSEQ assay. Sequencing of the TRB amplicons was done on an Illumina HiSeq platform. Custom algorithms error-filtered the raw sequences and aligned the raw sequences to reference gene sequences, after which the immunoSEQ online tools were used for analysis. Productive and nonproductive TRB rearrangement frequencies were evaluated among both unique and total sequences. For group comparisons, t tests, Mann-Whitney tests or two-way ANOVA were performed in Prism software.

Sequencing was done on a sample of CD4+ effector T cells sorted from blood. The rearranged chain carries TRBV11-2 and TRBJ2-1; the junction holds 9 bases that match TRBD1. The receptor comes from a human donor in good health. The sequenced DNA: TGTGCCAGCAGCTTTGAAGGGGTGGGACAGGGTTACAATGAGCAGTTCTTC. This sequence encodes CASSFEGVGQGYNEQFF. Where the CDR3 stops, the reference TRBV11-2 and TRBJ2-1 genes take over; the full variable domain is EAGVAQSPRYKIIEKRQSVAFWCNPISGHATLYWYQQILGQGPKLLIQFQNNGVVDDSQLPKDRFSAERLKGVDSTLKIQPAKLEDSAVYLCASSFEGVGQGYNEQFFGPGTRLTVL.